This T cell receptor (beta chain) was profiled in a study of regulatory T cells in long-lasting Graves disease. Study-wide results and limits: Persistent Graves' patients showed less TCR diversity than newly diagnosed ones.

The time point is: newly diagnosed GD, antithyroid drugs for less than 3 months. With RNA extracted from PBMCs as input, the TCR library was made. Germline CDR1 DFQATT, CDR2 SNEGSKA (reference sequence). The CDR3 covers 13 residues. Trimming took off 5 bases at V and 8 bases at J, with 16 bases between the two ends. This clonotype was seen at least ten times. Its antigen is unknown. Libraries of TCR beta came from iRepertoire HTBI primers plus Arm-PCR of CDR3 regions. One entry per CDR3 protein, called by TCRdb with MiXCR from the multiplex PCR reads. The sample lists hundreds of thousands of distinct CDR3 sequences, 16% occurring once. These same data were also listed under a study on T cells in Graves' hyperthyroidism and ophthalmopathy.

The V call is TRBV20-1, the J call TRBJ2-1; maybe TRBD2 (7 bases). The receptor's source is a man younger than 35 with Graves disease. The starting material was peripheral blood mononuclear cells (PBMCs), obtained at new diagnosis, from a patient treated with antithyroid drugs. CDR3 nucleotides: TGCAGTGCTCAAAGGGGGAGGGCGTATGAGCAGTTCTTC. It yields the protein CSAQRGRAYEQFF.